Presented here are 10 T cell receptor beta chains from one specimen sequenced in a study of T-cell reconstitution after alpha-beta-depleted transplantation in children. The authors prepared the TCRbeta library with unique molecular identifiers. MiXCR, run by TCRdb on the PCR reads, gives a single entry per CDR3 protein. The sample records approximately 220,000 distinct CDR3 sequences, around a sixth being singletons. The starting material was PBMCs, mostly from graft donor cells, obtained 360 days after TCRalphabeta/CD19-depleted stem cell transplant. Every receptor here comes from a male patient under 10 years old who had a stem cell transplant for acute lymphoblastic leukemia, so the T cells may come from the graft donor.

CDR3 in DNA: TGTGCCAGCAGCTTGCAACAGTACGAGCAGTACTTC. This gives the protein CASSLQQYEQYF. The chain combines TRBV5-6 with TRBJ2-7; no reliable D call. CDR1 is SGHDT and CDR2 is YYEEEE in the germline V gene. The CDR3 consists of 12 residues. The V end was cut by 1 base, the J end by 4 bases, with 6 bases between.

V is TRBV2 and J is TRBJ2-5; maybe TRBD1 (5 bases). The CDR3 extends over 14 amino acids. CDR1 SNHLY and CDR2 FYNNEI come from the germline V gene. V was trimmed by 7 bases and J by 5 bases, leaving 17 bases between them. This CDR3 reads CASIPRVDWETQYF. The CDR3 coding sequence is TGTGCCAGCATCCCCAGGGTAGATTGGGAGACCCAGTACTTC.

This clonotype occurred a few times. The chain links TRBV6-1 to TRBJ2-7, with TRBD1 matching 9 bases. This CDR3 region has 17 residues. Looked up from germline, CDR1 is MNHNS and CDR2 is SASEGT. V dropped 5 bases and J dropped 3; count of bases not matched to a gene: 14. The CDR3 reads CASSPGVWTGDSYEQYF. In DNA form, the CDR3 reads TGTGCCAGCAGTCCGGGCGTTTGGACAGGGGATAGCTACGAGCAGTACTTC.

In this sample, this clonotype turned up a few times. V is TRBV5-6 and J is TRBJ2-5, with 11 nucleotides matching TRBD2. CDR3 length: 15 amino acids. The V and J ends lost 0 bases and 2 bases, in that order; junction bases with no gene match: 0. Germline CDR1 SGHDT, CDR2 YYEEEE. The CDR3 is CASSLVAGGQETQYF. Here the CDR3 DNA reads TGTGCCAGCAGCTTGGTAGCGGGGGGGCAAGAGACCCAGTACTTC.

The chain uses TRBV7-9 and TRBJ2-7; possibly TRBD1 for D (5 bases). V lost 3 bases and J lost 4, with 7 bases in between. The germline gives CDR1 SEHNR, CDR2 FQNEAQ (reference sequence). This CDR3 contains 12 residues. The CDR3 protein is CASSFQGYEQYF. The CDR3 DNA follows: TGTGCCAGCAGCTTTCAGGGTTACGAGCAGTACTTC.

In regard to this clonotype: An end of the junction differs from the germline gene, which may be a read error. The chain combines TRBV12-3 or TRBV12-4 with TRBJ1-4; no firm D call. The CDR3 contains 17 residues. The CDR3 is CASRRSKPGLGNEKLLF. The CDR3 nucleotides read TGTGCCAGCAGAAGGTCCAAACCGGGCCTCGGGAATGAAAAACTGTTATTT.

The sample holds a few counts of this clonotype. This chain uses TRBV4-1 with TRBJ2-7, with TRBD1 matching 12 bases. CDR3 length: 17 amino acids. V lost 3 bases, J lost 5 bases, and 11 bases stayed unmatched. The germline V gene has CDR1 MGHRA and CDR2 YSYEKL. The DNA of the CDR3 is TGCGCCAGCAGCCATCGAGATCCGGGACAGGGGGCCAACGAGCAGTACTTC. Amino acid sequence: CASSHRDPGQGANEQYF.

The V call is TRBV6-5, the J call TRBJ2-7, with D possibly matching TRBD1 (5 bases). Between the trimmed V and J ends, which lost 4 bases and 0 bases, there was a span of 16 bases. CDR3 size: 16 residues. Germline V gives CDR1 MNHEY, CDR2 SVGAGI. Written as DNA, the CDR3 is TGTGCCAGCAGTTCACTGACAGTTCCCATCTCCTACGAGCAGTACTTC. This gives the protein CASSSLTVPISYEQYF.

The V and J genes are TRBV5-1 and TRBJ2-4, with D hard to call. V lost 4 bases to trimming and J lost 1 base, with 15 bases between them. The CDR3 spans 16 residues. Germline V CDR1 and CDR2: SGHRS, YFSETQ. DNA for the CDR3: TGCGCCAGCAGCCCAGTGGTACCTCGGGCCAAAAACATTCAGTACTTC. Its protein is CASSPVVPRAKNIQYF.

The table lists this clonotype with a few counts. CDR3: CAWSAPGQRETQYF. The CDR3, as DNA: TGTGCCTGGAGTGCCCCCGGCCAGCGGGAGACCCAGTACTTC. The V gene is TRBV30, the J gene TRBJ2-5, with D maybe TRBD2 (5 bases). V was trimmed by 1 base and J by 5 bases, leaving 14 bases between them. CDR1 GTSNPN and CDR2 SVGIG come from the germline V gene (reference sequence). The CDR3 runs to 14 residues.